This record covers a single T cell receptor (beta chain). Its antigen is still unknown. The sample comes from a study of persistence of HIV-infected CD4 T cells. V was cut by 5 bases and J by 0 bases, with 12 bases left in between. CDR1 and CDR2 from the germline V gene are MGHRA and YSYEKL. This CDR3 has 15 residues. Cells were stimulated nonspecifically with anti-CD3/anti-CD28 magnetic beads. Responding CD4+ T cells were sorted by upregulation of both CD40 ligand and CD69. Sequencing used immunoSEQ version 4 in survey mode. TCRdb's table, derived via immunoSEQ multiplex PCR, lists solely in-frame clones and lacks some. The sample has under 55,000 clones; 88% are singletons.

The source is an adult woman with HIV who was CMV-seropositive. This sequence joins TRBV4-1 and TRBJ2-3; D gene unclear. The sequencing here drew on CD4+ T cells sorted from PBMCs after 18-hour stimulation, taken from a patient who received antiretroviral therapy. CDR3 coding DNA: TGCGCCAGCAGCTCCCCATTTGGGAGCACAGATACGCAGTATTTT. Amino acids: CASSSPFGSTDTQYF.